These 10 T cell receptor beta chains came from one sample sequenced in a study of Graves' ophthalmopathy and Graves' hyperthyroidism. Amplification targeted the TCR beta CDR3 regions, with RNA transcripts as the source material. An opening RT-PCR round employed HTBI primers and preceded a second-round multiplex PCR. Each CDR3 protein gets one entry after TCRdb re-called the multiplex PCR reads with MiXCR. Altogether about 380,000 distinct CDR3 sequences are present, just over 15% being singletons, with the ten largest covering 5.5% to 7%. Sequences were obtained from peripheral blood. These TCRs come from a woman aged 18-35 years with stable Graves' hyperthyroidism.

The V gene is TRBV14, the J gene TRBJ2-5; D is ambiguous. Trimming took 0 bases from V and 5 from J, leaving 13 bases between them. This CDR3 has 15 residues. CDR1 and CDR2 (germline): SGHDN, FVKESK. The CDR3 sequence: CASSQEGGKFETQYF. CDR3 sequence (DNA): TGTGCCAGCAGCCAAGAAGGTGGGAAGTTTGAGACCCAGTACTTC.

This clonotype was seen only a few times. The J gene is TRBJ1-5, the V gene TRBV29-1; D unresolved. The CDR3 covers 12 residues. Germline V gene data show CDR1 as SQVTM and CDR2 as ANQGSEA. V was pared by 5 bases and J by 7 bases, with 12 bases between. CDR3 protein: CSVLELGQPQHF. The DNA for the CDR3 is TGCAGCGTTCTGGAGTTGGGCCAGCCCCAGCATTTT.

Of note for this clonotype: A much larger clone lies one base from this, so it may be a read error. The J gene is TRBJ1-1, the V gene TRBV2; no clear D gene. Germline V lookup: CDR1 SNHLY, CDR2 FYNNEI. The CDR3 length is 14 residues. The CDR3 region has the DNA TGTGCCAGCAGCCCTCGGGAGATGAACACTGAATCTTTCTTT. Translating gives CASSPREMNTESFF.

This clonotype was picked up many times. This chain joins TRBV20-1 and TRBJ2-5, with 12 positions matching TRBD2. Trimming removed 4 bases from V and 5 bases from J; junction bases left unmatched: 5. This CDR3 region has 14 residues. CDR1 and CDR2 (germline): DFQATT, SNEGSKA (reference sequence). Here the CDR3 reads CSATLAGGTETQYF. The CDR3 nucleotides read TGCAGTGCTACTCTAGCGGGGGGGACGGAGACCCAGTACTTC.

This clonotype was recorded at least ten times. V is TRBV29-1 and J is TRBJ1-5, with 8 positions matching TRBD1. The CDR3 spans 13 residues. V was clipped by 6 bases and J by 3 bases; unmatched bases: 4. Germline V lookup: CDR1 SQVTM, CDR2 ANQGSEA. The CDR3 loop is CSVLTGANQPQHF. Written as DNA, the CDR3 is TGCAGCGTCCTGACAGGGGCCAATCAGCCCCAGCATTTT.

The sample holds many counts of this clonotype. The rearrangement joins TRBV19 to TRBJ2-7; unclear D gene. The length of the CDR3 is 16 residues. V was pared by 2 bases and J by 2 bases, with 16 bases between. Germline values: CDR1 LNHDA, CDR2 SQIVND (reference sequence). CDR3 region: CASSISATGSAYEQYF. The DNA for the CDR3 is TGTGCCAGTAGTATAAGTGCGACCGGGTCGGCCTACGAGCAGTACTTC.

This clonotype turned up a few times. The chain couples TRBV19 to TRBJ1-6, with a tentative D call TRBD1 (5 bases). In germline, CDR1 is LNHDA, CDR2 SQIVND (reference sequence). The CDR3 covers 18 residues. Deletions cut 0 bases from V and 0 bases from J, with 12 bases between. The CDR3 here is CASSIDGADSSYNSPLHF. For the CDR3, the DNA is TGTGCCAGTAGTATAGATGGGGCAGACAGCTCCTATAATTCACCCCTCCACTTT.

The sample holds many counts of this clonotype. This chain uses TRBV4-1 with TRBJ1-1, with D perhaps TRBD1 (5 bases). The CDR3 covers 17 residues. Germline CDR1 and CDR2: MGHRA and YSYEKL. V lost 4 bases, J lost 2 bases, and 20 bases lay in between. The CDR3 spells CASSPPLQDSLNTEAFF. As DNA, the CDR3 is TGCGCCAGCAGCCCCCCGTTACAGGATAGCCTTAACACTGAAGCTTTCTTT.

The table lists this clonotype with many counts. CDR3 amino acids: CASSQYLLGRVTEAFF. The CDR3 nucleotides are TGTGCCAGCAGTCAATATCTACTTGGACGGGTCACTGAAGCTTTCTTT. The V call is TRBV6-1, the J call TRBJ1-1; no definite D call. The CDR3 has 16 amino acids. Per the germline V gene, CDR1 is MNHNS and CDR2 is SASEGT. Trimming removed 5 bases at V and 4 bases at J, with 20 bases between.

The sample holds many counts of this clonotype. The J gene is TRBJ1-6, the V gene TRBV5-1, with D possibly matching TRBD1 (5 bases). The CDR3 length is 15 residues. Germline V CDR1 and CDR2: SGHRS, YFSETQ. V was pared by 5 bases and J by 7 bases, with 16 bases between. The CDR3 spells CASRQAFAPNSPLHF. The CDR3 DNA is TGCGCCAGCAGACAGGCCTTTGCCCCAAATTCACCCCTCCACTTT.